This entry lists 13 T cell receptor beta chains sequenced from one sample in a study of post-analysis software for immune sequencing data. Study-level points and caveats: Roughly five TRBV segments were significantly more frequent in patients than in controls. TRBV5-6, TRBV5-1 and TRBV20-1 were among these segments.

For these receptors, no antigen is known. The TCR beta cDNA libraries contained unique molecular identifiers. TCRdb used MiXCR to reprocess the PCR reads, holding one entry per CDR3 protein. The sample lists approximately 660,000 distinct CDR3 sequences, approximately 60% seen once, with around 11% in the top ten. The sequenced sample consisted of blood. The receptors here all came from a girl aged 2-10 years with multiple sclerosis.

This clonotype was counted between two and nine times. The chain has TRBV15 and TRBJ2-7; D not certain. Germline loops: CDR1 LNHNV, CDR2 YYDKDF (reference sequence). This CDR3 has 11 amino acids. Between the trimmed V and J ends, which lost 8 bases and 3 bases, there was a span of 8 bases. CDR3 in amino acids: CATGENYEQYF. Here the CDR3 DNA reads TGTGCCACCGGGGAAAACTACGAGCAGTACTTC.

This clonotype was seen only a few times. V usage is TRBV6-5 and J usage is TRBJ2-5; unclear D gene. The CDR3 is 12 residues long. CDR1 and CDR2 (germline): MNHEY, SVGAGI. The V end was cut by 0 bases, the J end by 7 bases, with 6 bases between. CDR3 nucleotides: TGTGCCAGCAGTTACTCGGGCCTGACCCAGTACTTC. This translates into CASSYSGLTQYF.

This rearrangement joins TRBV4-1 to TRBJ1-2; D possibly corresponds to TRBD1 (6 bases). The V gene lost 4 bases and the J gene lost 2 bases, with 17 bases spanning the gap. The CDR3 length is 16 residues. CDR1 is MGHRA, CDR2 YSYEKL, per germline. The CDR3 DNA is TGCGCCAGCAGCCGCGAAATTTCGACAGGAAACTATGGCTACACCTTC. Translated: CASSREISTGNYGYTF.

The CDR3 DNA reads as TGTGCCAGCAGCCCCCAAAGGGGCATGAACACTGAAGCTTTCTTT. Its protein product is CASSPQRGMNTEAFF. The chain combines TRBV7-2 with TRBJ1-1, with a weak D call TRBD1 (5 bases). The CDR3 is 15 residues long. Trimming took off 5 bases at V and 0 bases at J, with 13 bases between the two ends. Germline loops: CDR1 SGHTA, CDR2 FQGNSA. Drawing the rest from reference TRBV7-2 and TRBJ1-1, the complete variable domain is GAGVSQSPSNKVTEKGKDVELRCDPISGHTALYWYRQSLGQGLEFLIYFQGNSAPDKSGLPSDRFSAERTGGSVSTLTIQRTQQEDSAVYLCASSPQRGMNTEAFFGQGTRLTVV.

The chain couples TRBV6-1 to TRBJ1-1, with 9 bases fitting TRBD1. From germline, CDR1 is MNHNS and CDR2 SASEGT. This CDR3 has 14 residues. The V gene end was trimmed by 5 bases and the J gene end by 1 base; junction bases not matched to a gene: 2. DNA of the CDR3: TGTGCCAGCAGTTCGACAGGGGGGAACACTGAAGCTTTCTTT. As protein: CASSSTGGNTEAFF.

The chain combines TRBV20-1 with TRBJ1-2; the match to TRBD1 covers 10 bases. Germline V gene lookup returns CDR1 DFQATT and CDR2 SNEGSKA (reference sequence). This CDR3 spans 16 amino acids. V gave up 5 bases and J gave up 0 bases; unmatched junction bases: 9. CDR3 coding DNA: TGCAGTGCTTCCCAGGACAGGGGGAAACCTAACTATGGCTACACCTTC. Its protein is CSASQDRGKPNYGYTF.

The CDR3 protein is CASISTDRKYGYTF. CDR3 nucleotides: TGTGCCAGCATCTCAACGGACAGAAAGTATGGCTACACCTTC. The chain carries TRBV12-3 or TRBV12-4 and TRBJ1-2, with D possibly TRBD1 on 6 matching bases. The germline V and J ends were trimmed by 7 bases and 5 bases, with 17 bases remaining between them. This CDR3 is 14 amino acids long.

The J gene is TRBJ2-1, the V gene TRBV6-1; possibly TRBD2 for D (6 bases). Looked up from germline, CDR1 is MNHNS and CDR2 is SASEGT. Trimming took 4 bases from V and 7 from J, leaving 20 bases between them. The CDR3 covers 16 residues. The chain's CDR3 is CASSGNRGRFANEQFF. DNA of the CDR3: TGTGCCAGCAGTGGAAACCGGGGGAGGTTCGCGAATGAGCAGTTCTTC.

This chain connects TRBV14 to TRBJ1-4; TRBD1 agrees at 9 bases. Germline V CDR1 and CDR2: SGHDN, FVKESK. The CDR3 is 14 residues long. The junction had 5 bases not matched to a gene; V was cut back by 4 bases and J by 8 bases. The DNA for the CDR3 is TGTGCCAGCAGCCGCGGGACAGGGTCGGAAAAACTGTTTTTT. Residues: CASSRGTGSEKLFF.

The V and J genes are TRBV27 and TRBJ2-5; possibly TRBD1 for D (6 bases). V was cut by 9 bases and J by 8 bases, with 19 bases left in between. The CDR3 runs to 13 residues. Germline CDR1 is MNHEY and CDR2 is SMNVEV (reference sequence). In DNA, the CDR3 is TGTGCCAGACCAGGACAGAGCAAGAGAACCCAGTACTTC. It specifies CARPGQSKRTQYF.

The chain joins TRBV29-1 to TRBJ2-7; 12 bases are a match to TRBD1. J gave up 5 bases and V 7 bases, and 6 bases lay outside the gene matches. There are 13 residues in the CDR3. Germline CDR1 SQVTM, CDR2 ANQGSEA. CDR3 nucleotide sequence: TGCAGCGCAAGGGACAGGGGGCTGAACGAGCAGTACTTC. Amino acid sequence: CSARDRGLNEQYF.

This chain uses TRBV5-6 with TRBJ2-5; 9 bases agree with TRBD1. The CDR3 runs to 14 residues. CDR1 SGHDT and CDR2 YYEEEE come from the germline V gene. V lost 7 bases, J lost 2 bases, and 6 bases stayed unmatched. The DNA of the CDR3 is TGTGCCAGCTACACAGGGGGCCGTCAAGAGACCCAGTACTTC. Translating it yields CASYTGGRQETQYF.

The chain is built from TRBV5-1 and TRBJ2-5, with a possible D match to TRBD1 (6 bases). The germline CDR1 and CDR2 sequences are SGHRS and YFSETQ. Deletions cut 0 bases from V and 4 bases from J, with 13 bases between. The length of the CDR3 is 15 residues. CDR3 residues: CASSLDGLGGETQYF. Here the CDR3 DNA reads TGCGCCAGCAGCTTGGACGGTTTAGGGGGAGAGACCCAGTACTTC.